This T cell receptor (beta chain) came from a study of cytomegalovirus exposure and HLA in healthy donors (dated by TCRdb to the late 2010s). Regarding the study in general: According to a later analysis, the approximately 120 validation repertoires were produced on the same platform as the 680 or so repertoires of the first cohort. The study was designed to test whether signatures of past pathogen exposure could be identified by cataloging public T cell receptors. A separate validation cohort of roughly 120 different subjects was used in addition to the roughly 670-subject first cohort. To predict cytomegalovirus infection status, the study combined high-throughput TCR immunosequencing, statistical association of individual TCRs with disease status, and machine learning.

Donors formed part of the validation cohort, which comprised 95 to 150 subjects and was distinct from the first cohort of several hundred subjects. The library was generated by the immunoSEQ multiplex PCR assay. Regarding the original processing steps: A statistical classification framework was built to diagnose cytomegalovirus status from the catalog of TCR beta chain sequences. In its TCRdb copy, this immuneACCESS table keeps in-frame sequences only and misses some clones. Where compared with another copy, unresolved V genes explain less than half of these, and the others have no known cause. Clonal size and the V and J genes are those of that table, whereas D and trimming came from the DNA. For this sample the table gives under 200,000 clones, of which roughly 91% were detected only once. The ten largest make up 4% to 5% of the sample. About this clone: What antigen it recognizes has not been identified. No base qualities exist here, and no much larger clone lies one base off it.

Broad study findings and their caveats: The classifier was reported to diagnose cytomegalovirus status with high specificity and sensitivity in both the original cohort and the validation cohort. A total of 150 to 200 TCR beta chains were listed by the study as associated with cytomegalovirus. A later analysis had no HLA typing for the validation cohort, so co-occurrence there was scored across all 120 or so repertoires. In a later analysis, TCRs clustered in the first cohort were found to also tend to co-occur in the approximately 120 validation repertoires, with approximately 93% of cluster scores above 0. The authors suggested that the approach could potentially be extended to other disease states and immunological phenotypes. A few of the identified cytomegalovirus-associated TCR beta chains were confirmed in vitro to be specific for cytomegalovirus antigens. Most TCR sequences were seen in very few donors, while some public TCRs were found in many individuals.

The CDR3 numbers 15 residues from cysteine through phenylalanine. The only DNA kept is the CDR3, 45 bases in frame from the first base. The germline V gene (reference sequence) supplies CDR1 MNHEY and CDR2 SMNVEV. A distance of 8 bases separates the germline ends of V and J, which lose 2 bases and 0 bases respectively. This receptor was taken from a man between 18 and 29 years old in good health and CMV-seropositive. Specimen: PBMCs. The chain is encoded by TRBV27 joined to TRBJ2-1; the D gene is unclear. The CDR3 amino acid sequence is: CASSLMALSYNEQFF. The nucleotide sequence reads TGTGCCAGCAGTTTAATGGCTCTCTCCTACAATGAGCAGTTCTTC.